These 10 T cell receptor beta chains were all obtained from the same sample, sequenced in a study of blood T cells in healthy people across ages. Next came a second PCR, run for roughly 7 to 12 cycles, which used a sample-barcoded 5' primer along with a J-beta primer mix. Via MiXCR, TCRdb re-called the 5' RACE reads, giving one row per CDR3 protein. The repertoire holds about 840,000 distinct CDR3 sequences, with 25% to 35% as singletons. This same sample was also part of a study on T cells of mothers and their children.

Sample: blood. These receptors were obtained from a woman aged 40-49 years in good health.

This chain connects TRBV4-1 to TRBJ2-5; 9 nucleotides align to TRBD1. V dropped 0 bases and J dropped 5; count of bases not matched to a gene: 10. CDR1 is MGHRA, CDR2 YSYEKL, per germline. The CDR3 contains 17 residues. This chain's CDR3 is CASSQDWGQGGEETQYF. DNA for the CDR3: TGCGCCAGCAGCCAAGATTGGGGACAGGGAGGGGAGGAGACCCAGTACTTC.

This clonotype has more than one count but fewer than ten. The V gene is TRBV12-3 or TRBV12-4, the J gene TRBJ1-4; D is perhaps TRBD1 (5 bases). The CDR3 is made up of 18 amino acids. The V and J ends lost 5 bases and 0 bases respectively, with 19 bases between them. CDR3 DNA: TGTGCCAGCAGTGCCACTTGGGGGTCATTTGCAACTAATGAAAAACTGTTTTTT. As protein: CASSATWGSFATNEKLFF.

The chain links TRBV12-3 or TRBV12-4 to TRBJ1-1; unclear D gene. The CDR3 has 15 residues. Trimming shortened V by 6 bases and J by 0 bases, and 14 bases separated the two germline ends. The CDR3 sequence: CASSPALLMNTEAFF. The CDR3 nucleotides are TGTGCCAGCAGCCCCGCGTTATTGATGAACACTGAAGCTTTCTTT.

For this clonotype: One base away lies a much larger clone, so this may be a sequencing read error. V and J are TRBV7-9 and TRBJ2-4; unclear D gene. The J call may be faulty, since TRBJ2-7 better matches the DNA end. CDR1 and CDR2 from the germline V gene are SEHNR and FQNEAQ (reference sequence). CDR3 length: 12 amino acids. The CDR3 is CASSLMAAEQYF. The CDR3 coding sequence is TGTGCCAGCAGCTTAATGGCTGCCGAGCAGTACTTC.

This clonotype was detected only a few times. This chain uses TRBV25-1 with TRBJ1-2; D remains unclear. CDR3 size: 13 residues. CDR1 is MGHDK, CDR2 SYGVNS, per germline. V lost 3 bases and J 8 bases, leaving 13 bases between the germline ends. The CDR3 is CASSDERVRGYTF. The CDR3 DNA is TGTGCCAGCAGTGATGAGCGGGTCAGGGGCTACACCTTC.

This clonotype was found a few times. This may stem from a read error, because a much larger clone lies one nucleotide away. The chain links TRBV29-1 to TRBJ2-7; possibly TRBD1 for D (5 bases). Trimming removed 8 bases from V and 5 bases from J, with 13 bases in between. The CDR3 is 11 residues long. Germline lookup yields CDR1 SQVTM and CDR2 ANQGSEA. Written as DNA, the CDR3 is TGCAGCACCCAGTGGGGCCACGAGCAGTACTTC. The encoded protein is CSTQWGHEQYF.

This clonotype was detected many times. This chain joins TRBV18 and TRBJ2-7; D is undetermined. Germline loops: CDR1 KGHSH, CDR2 LQKENI. Trimming pared 5 bases from V and 5 bases from J, leaving 13 bases between. The CDR3 totals 13 residues. CDR3 in DNA: TGTGCCAGCTCATCCCGGTTATCGGACGAGCAGTACTTC. It codes for CASSSRLSDEQYF.

The chain uses TRBV7-2 and TRBJ1-1, with D perhaps matching TRBD1 (6 bases). In germline, CDR1 is SGHTA, CDR2 FQGNSA. Deletions cut 1 base from V and 3 bases from J, with 21 bases between. This CDR3 is built from 18 residues. The CDR3 loop reads CASSLGGPPSFADTEAFF. DNA for the CDR3: TGTGCCAGCAGCTTAGGGGGGCCCCCCTCTTTCGCCGACACTGAAGCTTTCTTT.

In this sample, this clonotype turned up a few times. This may be a read error: a much more frequent sequence differs by one nucleotide. The chain uses TRBV12-3 or TRBV12-4 and TRBJ2-4; weak D call: TRBD1 (6 bases). V was clipped by 6 bases and J by 9 bases, with 15 bases between them. The CDR3 extends over 13 amino acids. CDR3 nucleotides: TGTGCCAGCAGGCCATACAGGGAAAGCATTCAGTACTTC. Its protein product is CASRPYRESIQYF.

The V and J genes are TRBV28 and TRBJ2-1, with 9 bases identical to TRBD1. There are 14 residues in the CDR3. Germline CDR1 and CDR2: MDHEN and SYDVKM. V was clipped by 6 bases and J by 10 bases; unmatched bases: 10. As DNA, the CDR3 is TGTGCCAGCAGATCCGGGACAGGGAACTACGAGCAGTTCTTC. Translating it yields CASRSGTGNYEQFF.